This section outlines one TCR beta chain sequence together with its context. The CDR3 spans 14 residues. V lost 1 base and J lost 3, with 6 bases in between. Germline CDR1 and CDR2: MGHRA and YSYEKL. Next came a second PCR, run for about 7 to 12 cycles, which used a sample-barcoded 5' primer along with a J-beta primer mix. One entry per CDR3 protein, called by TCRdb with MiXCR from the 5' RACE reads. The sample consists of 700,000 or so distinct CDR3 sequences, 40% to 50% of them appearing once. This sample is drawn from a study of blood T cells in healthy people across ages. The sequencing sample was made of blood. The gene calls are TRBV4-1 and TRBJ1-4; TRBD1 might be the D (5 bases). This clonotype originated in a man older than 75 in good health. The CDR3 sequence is CASSQGRANEKLFF. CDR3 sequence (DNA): TGCGCCAGCAGCCAAGGCAGGGCTAATGAAAAACTGTTTTTT.